The rows below give T cell receptor beta chains drawn from one sample of a study of T cell repertoires in aging, cancer and after chemotherapy. TCRdb called the multiplex PCR reads again in MiXCR, with one record for every CDR3 protein. The repertoire has over 4,500 distinct CDR3 sequences, under 50% of them found once; the top ten carry 28%. Sequenced material: blood. The receptors derive from a human donor in good health. The CDR3 runs from the conserved cysteine through the conserved F or W. Fields, in order: clone size, V gene, J gene, D gene, CDR3 length, CDR3 protein, CDR3 DNA. D genes are given only for firm matches. Only some rows state a clone size, as once, few, many or a class for expanded clones.

NA	TRBV6-5	TRBJ1-2	NA	15	CASQETGPSNYGYTF	TGTGCCAGCCAAGAGACGGGTCCCTCTAACTATGGCTACACCTTC
NA	TRBV19	TRBJ1-6	NA	14	CAANGRSYNSPLHF	TGTGCCGCAAACGGGCGATCCTATAATTCACCCCTCCACTTT
NA	TRBV27	TRBJ2-3	TRBD1	16	CTSSSHRGRRTDTQYF	TGTACCAGCAGTTCCCACAGGGGGCGCAGAACAGATACGCAGTATTTT
NA	TRBV27	TRBJ2-3	TRBD1	15	CASSGGTGAVDTQYF	TGTGCCAGCAGTGGTGGGACAGGGGCAGTAGATACGCAGTATTTT
few	TRBV13	TRBJ2-7	NA	14	CASSPNRIFYEQYF	TGTGCCAGCAGCCCCAACAGGATTTTCTACGAGCAGTACTTC
NA	TRBV20-1	TRBJ2-1	TRBD2	15	CSAAPTSGRYNEQFF	TGCAGTGCTGCTCCTACTAGCGGGCGGTACAATGAGCAGTTCTTC
few	TRBV19	TRBJ2-3	TRBD2	16	CASKASGSSSTDTQYF	TGTGCCAGTAAGGCTAGCGGGAGCAGTAGCACAGATACGCAGTATTTT
NA	TRBV10-3	TRBJ1-2	TRBD1	17	CAIRDPGRGLLDYGYTF	TGTGCCATCAGGGACCCTGGCAGGGGGCTCTTGGACTATGGCTACACCTTC
NA	TRBV20-1	TRBJ2-3	TRBD1	14	CSASGRGLPDTQYF	TGCAGTGCTAGCGGCAGGGGGCTCCCAGATACGCAGTATTTT
NA	TRBV24-1	TRBJ2-3	TRBD1	17	CATSWTGGNGSTDTQYF	TGTGCCACCAGTTGGACAGGGGGGAACGGGAGCACAGATACGCAGTATTTT
NA	TRBV5-1	TRBJ2-3	NA	14	CASSFRLITDTQYF	TGCGCCAGCAGCTTTCGACTGATCACAGATACGCAGTATTTT
NA	TRBV6-1	TRBJ2-7	NA	14	CASSGARVEGEQYF	TGTGCCAGCAGTGGAGCCAGGGTCGAGGGGGAGCAGTACTTC
few	TRBV27	TRBJ2-1	NA	15	CASRHTGSSYNEQFF	TGTGCCAGCCGTCACACAGGGAGCTCCTACAATGAGCAGTTCTTC
NA	TRBV12-3/TRBV12-4	TRBJ1-4	NA	15	CASSSLALTNEKLFF	TGTGCCAGCAGTTCCCTTGCTTTAACTAATGAAAAACTGTTTTTT
NA	TRBV19	TRBJ2-5	NA	12	CAASRVGETQYF	TGTGCCGCGAGCAGGGTTGGAGAGACCCAGTACTTC
NA	TRBV6-2/TRBV6-3	TRBJ2-5	NA	17	CASSEAGQAYRPKTQYF	TGTGCCAGCAGTGAAGCAGGGCAAGCGTACAGGCCGAAGACCCAGTACTTC
NA	TRBV15	TRBJ2-3	NA	17	CATGEDPTTPSTDTQYF	TGTGCCACCGGGGAGGACCCGACGACCCCTAGCACAGATACGCAGTATTTT
few	TRBV10-2	TRBJ1-2	NA	15	CASGSVRVPVYGYTF	TGCGCCAGCGGATCCGTACGTGTACCGGTATATGGCTACACCTTC
NA	TRBV5-1	TRBJ2-1	TRBD2	18	CASSLGRTSGGANNEQFF	TGCGCCAGCAGCTTGGGACGGACTAGCGGGGGGGCTAATAATGAGCAGTTCTTC
NA	TRBV7-9	TRBJ1-5	NA	15	CASSPMGASDQPQHF	TGTGCCAGCAGCCCGATGGGGGCGTCGGATCAGCCCCAGCATTTT
NA	TRBV10-3	TRBJ2-7	NA	15	CASSYSPQGGYEQYF	TGTGCCAGCAGTTACTCGCCACAGGGAGGGTACGAGCAGTACTTC
NA	TRBV29-1	TRBJ2-1	TRBD2	18	CRAQQGLGLAGSYNEQFF	TGCAGAGCCCAACAGGGATTAGGACTAGCGGGCTCCTACAATGAGCAGTTCTTC
NA	TRBV27	TRBJ2-1	TRBD2	15	CASRPQRGGQNEQFF	TGTGCCAGCAGGCCCCAGCGGGGGGGCCAGAATGAGCAGTTCTTC
NA	TRBV5-5	TRBJ1-3	NA	13	CASSLRGGNTIYF	TGTGCCAGCAGCTTGCGAGGGGGTAACACCATATATTTT
once	TRBV5-4	TRBJ1-4	TRBD1	18	CASSTDRGQYATNEKLFF	TGCGCCAGCAGCACAGACAGGGGGCAATATGCAACTAATGAAAAACTGTTTTTT
NA	TRBV20-1	TRBJ1-1	NA	15	CSARDPKIWGTEAFF	TGCAGTGCTAGAGATCCTAAGATTTGGGGGACTGAAGCTTTCTTT
few	TRBV29-1	TRBJ1-2	NA	12	CSVVVGGGGYTF	TGCAGCGTTGTTGTAGGGGGGGGAGGCTACACCTTC
NA	TRBV7-9	TRBJ1-4	TRBD1	14	CASSLGQGFEKLFF	TGTGCCAGCAGCCTGGGACAGGGGTTTGAAAAACTGTTTTTT
few	TRBV12-3/TRBV12-4	TRBJ1-5	NA	16	CASSLGSGFGNQPQHF	TGTGCCAGCAGTTTAGGTTCAGGGTTTGGCAATCAGCCCCAGCATTTT
NA	TRBV5-6	TRBJ2-5	NA	15	CASSLPGARVETQYF	TGTGCCAGCAGCTTACCCGGGGCTAGGGTTGAGACCCAGTACTTC
NA	TRBV6-2/TRBV6-3	TRBJ2-7	TRBD2	16	CASSPGPGLAGYEQYF	TGTGCCAGCAGTCCAGGGCCGGGACTAGCGGGATACGAGCAGTACTTC
NA	TRBV6-1	TRBJ1-5	NA	15	CASIPLGQGHQPQHF	TGTGCCAGCATTCCCCTCGGGCAGGGCCATCAGCCCCAGCATTTT
NA	TRBV30	TRBJ2-3	NA	14	CAWAPGQGLDTQYF	TGTGCCTGGGCACCGGGCCAAGGATTAGATACGCAGTATTTT
NA	TRBV20-1	TRBJ2-2	NA	17	CSARDYISDGRTGELFF	TGCAGTGCTAGAGACTATATTAGCGACGGGCGGACCGGGGAGCTGTTTTTT
few	TRBV24-1	TRBJ2-3	NA	12	CATSDWRGTQYF	TGTGCCACCAGTGATTGGAGAGGTACGCAGTATTTT
NA	TRBV20-1	TRBJ2-3	NA	13	CSAVPGSADTQYF	TGCAGTGCCGTGCCAGGCTCAGCAGATACGCAGTATTTT
few	TRBV7-6	TRBJ2-3	NA	16	CASSPSWGGAGDTQYF	TGTGCCAGCAGCCCCAGCTGGGGGGGGGCTGGAGATACGCAGTATTTT
NA	TRBV6-5	TRBJ2-7	NA	15	CASSYAGFSSYEQYF	TGTGCCAGCAGTTACGCGGGGTTCTCCTCCTACGAGCAGTACTTC
NA	TRBV15	TRBJ1-1	NA	15	CATSRDTPPNTEAFF	TGTGCCACCAGCAGAGATACCCCGCCGAACACTGAAGCTTTCTTT
NA	TRBV29-1	TRBJ2-2	NA	14	CSAIGQANTGELFF	TGCAGCGCCATAGGGCAGGCAAACACCGGGGAGCTGTTTTTT
few	TRBV30	TRBJ1-4	NA	14	CAWSRTSRPEKLFF	TGTGCCTGGAGTCGGACTTCGAGACCAGAAAAACTGTTTTTT
NA	TRBV27	TRBJ1-2	NA	14	CASSLGHRNYGYTF	TGTGCCAGCAGTTTAGGACACCGTAACTATGGCTACACCTTC
NA	TRBV11-1	TRBJ2-3	TRBD2	15	CASSRGAGGINTQYF	TGTGCCAGCAGTCGAGGAGCGGGGGGAATAAATACGCAGTATTTT
few	TRBV29-1	TRBJ2-7	NA	13	CSVEETGLGEQYF	TGCAGCGTTGAAGAAACGGGGTTGGGCGAGCAGTACTTC
medium-sized	TRBV19	TRBJ2-2	TRBD2	15	CASTNLGGGTGELFF	TGTGCCAGTACCAATCTCGGGGGGGGCACCGGGGAGCTGTTTTTT
few	TRBV30	TRBJ2-5	NA	14	CAWTLWTSQETQYF	TGTGCCTGGACGCTCTGGACTTCCCAAGAGACCCAGTACTTC
few	TRBV10-1	TRBJ2-7	TRBD1	11	CANRGLDEQYF	TGCGCCAACAGGGGTTTAGACGAGCAGTACTTC
few	TRBV12-3/TRBV12-4	TRBJ2-1	NA	15	CASSSAGSSYNEQFF	TGTGCCAGCAGTTCGGCGGGGAGCTCCTACAATGAGCAGTTCTTC
few	TRBV27	TRBJ2-1	TRBD1	16	CASKTVGGWGINEQFF	TGTGCCAGCAAAACCGTAGGGGGCTGGGGAATCAATGAGCAGTTCTTC
NA	TRBV7-2	TRBJ2-3	TRBD2	17	CASSPGLADVSTDTQYF	TGTGCCAGCAGCCCGGGGCTAGCGGATGTAAGCACAGATACGCAGTATTTT
few	TRBV24-1	TRBJ2-3	TRBD2	17	CATSSPMTSGVTDTQYF	TGTGCCACCTCATCACCCATGACTAGCGGTGTGACAGATACGCAGTATTTT
medium-sized	TRBV29-1	TRBJ2-3	NA	10	CSHGTDTQYF	TGCAGCCACGGCACAGATACGCAGTATTTT
NA	TRBV13	TRBJ2-3	TRBD1	16	CASSHRGRGSADTQYF	TGTGCCAGCAGTCACAGGGGGCGAGGTAGCGCAGATACGCAGTATTTT
NA	TRBV18	TRBJ1-6	TRBD1	14	CASSPTGVNSPLHF	TGTGCCAGCTCACCCACAGGGGTAAATTCACCCCTCCACTTT
NA	TRBV18	TRBJ2-7	NA	15	CASSPVIQGSYEQYF	TGTGCCAGCTCACCGGTAATCCAGGGGAGCTACGAGCAGTACTTC
NA	TRBV10-3	TRBJ2-7	NA	13	CAIKGDTYYEQYF	TGTGCCATCAAGGGGGACACCTACTACGAGCAGTACTTC
NA	TRBV24-1	TRBJ2-3	TRBD1	14	CATSDPPGQGAQYF	TGTGCCACCAGTGACCCTCCGGGACAGGGGGCGCAGTATTTT
NA	TRBV5-6	TRBJ2-5	TRBD1	15	CASSSRQGRSETQYF	TGTGCCAGCAGCTCTAGACAGGGGAGATCAGAGACCCAGTACTTC